This T cell receptor (beta chain) is drawn from a study of blood T cells in healthy people across ages. Study context: Using template switching, researchers captured about one barcoded beta molecule for each two T cells.

Sample-barcoded 5' priming and a J-beta primer mix drove a second PCR of about 7 to 11 cycles. TCRdb used MiXCR to reprocess the 5' RACE reads, holding one entry per CDR3 protein. The sample holds some 290,000 distinct CDR3 sequences, 25% to 30% seen once. Overall study findings and caveats: Unknown donor CMV status possibly confounded expanded clonotype changes.

On this clonotype: Its antigen is still unknown.

The receptor's source is a woman aged 65 to 85 in good health. Sequencing was done on a sample of blood.

The CDR3 reads CSFLQSSYNEQFF. The CDR3 nucleotides read TGCAGCTTTCTCCAGAGCTCCTACAATGAGCAGTTCTTC. V and J are TRBV29-1 and TRBJ2-1; no clear D. Germline V lookup: CDR1 SQVTM, CDR2 ANQGSEA. The CDR3 runs 13 residues. V was shortened by 8 bases and J by 0 bases, with 11 bases between the two germline ends.